This T cell receptor (beta chain) was sequenced for a study of graft-versus-host responses after intestinal transplantation. The CDR3 has 13 residues. With 2 bases removed from V and 4 bases from J, the gap between germline ends came to 9 bases. Germline loops: CDR1 SGHNT, CDR2 YYREEE (reference sequence). Sequenced by immunoSEQ multiplex PCR; TCRdb stores in-frame clones only, minus some. The table lists some 45,000 clones, just under 95% of them singletons. Specimen: PBMCs, collected about 320 days after intestinal transplant. The sequence was collected from a human patient who received an intestinal transplant, so some T cells may come from the graft donor. The chain joins TRBV5-4 to TRBJ2-5, with D tentatively TRBD1 (6 bases). The chain's CDR3 is CASSLSQGETQYF. The DNA of the CDR3 is TGTGCCAGCAGCTTATCACAGGGAGAGACCCAGTACTTC.